The 19 T cell receptor beta chains presented below share a single source sample, sequenced in a study of blood T cell repertoires in COVID-19. Clones were sequenced by immunoSEQ multiplex PCR, and TCRdb holds only the in-frame ones, with some missing. The repertoire holds about 41,000 clones, with around 82% as singletons. Sequencing was carried out using peripheral blood. These receptor sequences come from a man aged 35 to 55 with active or convalescent COVID-19.

The count of this clone is one. The V gene is TRBV29-1, the J gene TRBJ2-3; D perhaps matches TRBD2 (5 bases). Trimming shortened V by 5 bases and J by 2 bases, and 11 bases separated the two germline ends. The CDR3 has 13 residues. CDR1 SQVTM and CDR2 ANQGSEA come from the germline V gene. The CDR3 spells CSVNGLITDTQYF. The CDR3 DNA reads as TGCAGCGTTAACGGACTCATCACAGATACGCAGTATTTT.

The chain has TRBV4-3 and TRBJ2-7; 8 bases are shared with TRBD2. Germline V gives CDR1 LGHNA, CDR2 YSLEER. V lost 0 bases and J lost 0; bases outside the gene matches: 1. CDR3 length equals 15 residues. The CDR3 nucleotides read TGCGCCAGCAGCCAAGAAAGCGGGGGCTCCTACGAGCAGTACTTC. Its translation is CASSQESGGSYEQYF.

This chain joins TRBV4-1 and TRBJ1-4; TRBD1 might be the D (6 bases). Germline lookup yields CDR1 MGHRA and CDR2 YSYEKL. This CDR3 spans 15 amino acids. Trimming took off 0 bases at V and 13 bases at J, with 18 bases between the two ends. DNA for the CDR3: TGCGCCAGCAGCCAAGATGGGACAACGTCGTGGCGACTGTTTTTT. This encodes CASSQDGTTSWRLFF.

This clone was recorded once. V gene TRBV19 combines with J gene TRBJ1-3, with D unresolved. Germline lookup yields CDR1 LNHDA and CDR2 SQIVND (reference sequence). CDR3 size: 14 residues. The ends were cut back, 7 bases at V and 3 bases at J, with 13 bases in the middle. CDR3 sequence (DNA): TGTGCCAGTAATGACCGGAGGGATGGAAACACCATATATTTT. It translates to CASNDRRDGNTIYF.

The chain carries TRBV19 and TRBJ2-6, with 7 positions matching TRBD2. CDR1 is LNHDA, CDR2 SQIVND, per germline (reference sequence). The V and J ends lost 8 bases and 0 bases, in that order; junction bases with no gene match: 7. The CDR3 runs 16 residues. DNA of the CDR3: TGTGCCAGTTGCCGGGAGGACGGCTCTGGGGCCAACGTCCTGACTTTC. Amino acids: CASCREDGSGANVLTF. Drawing the rest from reference TRBV19 and TRBJ2-6, the complete variable domain is DGGITQSPKYLFRKEGQNVTLSCEQNLNHDAMYWYRQDPGQGLRLIYYSQIVNDFQKGDIAEGYSVSREKKESFPLTVTSAQKNPTAFYLCASCREDGSGANVLTFGAGSRLTVL.

The V call is TRBV5-4, the J call TRBJ1-5, with 7 bases lining up with TRBD1. Looked up from germline, CDR1 is SGHNT and CDR2 is YYREEE (reference sequence). The CDR3 contains 15 residues. The junction had 9 bases not matched to a gene; V was cut back by 5 bases and J by 4 bases. The CDR3: CASSVQGSSNQPQHF. In nucleotides, the CDR3 is TGTGCCAGCAGTGTACAGGGGTCATCTAATCAGCCCCAGCATTTT.

The V and J genes are TRBV13 and TRBJ2-1, with a weak D call TRBD2 (6 bases). CDR1 and CDR2 from the germline V gene are PRHDT and FYEKMQ (reference sequence). This CDR3 comprises 14 residues. The V end was cut by 1 base, the J end by 7 bases, with 11 bases between. DNA for the CDR3: TGTGCCAGCAGCTTAGTCGGGACTCTTAATGAGCAGTTCTTC. This codes for CASSLVGTLNEQFF.

The CDR3 protein is CASSLDQRNEQFF. CDR3 DNA sequence: TGTGCCAGCAGCTTAGATCAGCGCAATGAGCAGTTCTTC. The V call is TRBV11-2, the J call TRBJ2-1; D ambiguous. The V and J ends lost 0 bases and 6 bases respectively, with 6 bases between them. Per germline, CDR1 SGHAT and CDR2 FQNNGV. The length of the CDR3 is 13 residues.

This clone was observed a few times. The chain uses TRBV3-1 (or the pseudogene TRBV3-2) and TRBJ2-7; D possibly corresponds to TRBD2 (6 bases). V lost 4 bases and J 3 bases, leaving 10 bases between the germline ends. The V gene's germline CDR1 is LGHDT and CDR2 YNNKEL (reference sequence). The CDR3 sequence is 13 residues long. The CDR3 DNA reads as TGTGCCAGCAGCCTCATGCGGGGCTACGAGCAGTACTTC. This sequence encodes CASSLMRGYEQYF.

The chain recombines TRBV6-5 with TRBJ2-1; 13 bases are a match to TRBD2. V was pared by 6 bases and J by 10 bases, with 9 bases of the junction left unmatched. Per germline, CDR1 MNHEY and CDR2 SVGAGI. The CDR3 is 15 residues long. CDR3: CASSRLAGGPSEQFF. The CDR3 DNA is TGTGCCAGCAGCCGACTAGCGGGGGGTCCGAGCGAGCAGTTCTTC.

The chain is built from TRBV27 and TRBJ2-3; perhaps TRBD1 as D (6 bases). V was cut by 3 bases and J by 1 base, with 11 bases left in between. Germline assignment: CDR1 MNHEY and CDR2 SMNVEV (reference sequence). This CDR3 is built from 15 residues. CDR3 bases: TGTGCCAGCAGTTTGGGGACAAGGGGCACAGATACGCAGTATTTT. It translates to CASSLGTRGTDTQYF.

The gene calls are TRBV9 and TRBJ2-7; 7 bases align to TRBD2. With 0 bases clipped from V and 6 bases from J, the junction kept 9 bases outside the gene matches. Germline CDR1 SGDLS, CDR2 YYNGEE. This CDR3 comprises 15 residues. The CDR3 spells CASSVEAQGGREQYF. DNA for the CDR3: TGTGCCAGCAGCGTAGAAGCCCAGGGAGGGCGCGAGCAGTACTTC.

This rearrangement joins TRBV6-5 to TRBJ2-2; D remains unclear. CDR1 is MNHEY and CDR2 is SVGAGI in the germline V gene. The CDR3 runs to 12 residues. V was cut by 8 bases and J by 5 bases, with 9 bases left in between. CDR3 loop: CASARVTGELFF. In DNA form, the CDR3 reads TGTGCCAGCGCTAGAGTTACCGGGGAGCTGTTTTTT.

The CDR3 nucleotides read TGTGCCAGTAGTACCAGGGGACCAACCTCCACAGATACGCAGTATTTT. Residues: CASSTRGPTSTDTQYF. The gene calls are TRBV19 and TRBJ2-3; tentative D call: TRBD1 (6 bases). In germline, CDR1 is LNHDA, CDR2 SQIVND (reference sequence). V was cut by 4 bases and J by 2 bases, with 16 bases left in between. The CDR3 covers 16 residues.

The chain has TRBV5-1 and TRBJ1-2; 7 bases fit TRBD1. This CDR3 region has 14 residues. V trimming: 3 bases; J trimming: 1 base; junction bases outside the gene matches: 3. CDR1 SGHRS and CDR2 YFSETQ come from the germline V gene. CDR3 region: CASSYGTDNYGYTF. The CDR3 nucleotides are TGCGCCAGCAGCTACGGGACAGATAACTATGGCTACACCTTC.

The chain has TRBV5-1 and TRBJ1-1, with 8 bases aligning to TRBD1. CDR3 length: 14 residues. The germline gives CDR1 SGHRS, CDR2 YFSETQ. The V gene end was trimmed by 0 bases and the J gene end by 6 bases; junction bases not matched to a gene: 4. The CDR3 protein is CASSLADRGAEAFF. DNA for the CDR3: TGCGCCAGCAGCTTGGCCGACAGGGGCGCTGAAGCTTTCTTT.

This clone was observed once. The chain is built from TRBV29-1 and TRBJ2-1, with D perhaps TRBD2 (6 bases). Germline V gene lookup returns CDR1 SQVTM and CDR2 ANQGSEA. The CDR3 has 13 residues. With 7 bases removed from V and 2 bases from J, the gap between germline ends came to 12 bases. The CDR3 coding sequence is TGCAGCGGGAGGGAGGAAGCCTACAATGAGCAGTTCTTC. This gives the protein CSGREEAYNEQFF.

The gene calls are TRBV30 and TRBJ2-2, with 8 nucleotides matching TRBD1. Per germline, CDR1 GTSNPN and CDR2 SVGIG (reference sequence). After removal of 2 bases from V and 4 bases from J, the junction contained 3 bases not matched to a gene. The CDR3 covers 14 residues. The CDR3 sequence is CAWSQGQVTGELFF. The CDR3 DNA reads TGTGCCTGGAGTCAGGGACAGGTCACCGGGGAGCTGTTTTTT.

This clone appeared a single time. For the CDR3, the DNA is TGCGCCAGCAGCTTGGTACAGCAGGGGAACGAGCAGTACTTC. Its protein is CASSLVQQGNEQYF. This chain joins TRBV5-1 and TRBJ2-7; D is perhaps TRBD1 (6 bases). Per germline, CDR1 SGHRS and CDR2 YFSETQ. V was clipped by 0 bases and J by 5 bases, with 12 bases between them. This CDR3 region has 14 residues.